This T cell receptor beta chain was observed in a study of radiotherapy plus CTLA-4 blockade in lung cancer. The wider study: Among enrolled patients, under 20% responded and more than 25% achieved disease control.

This clone was seen just once. What it binds is unknown. TCRdb keeps only in-frame clones here, not all; method: immunoSEQ multiplex PCR. Of more than 95,000 clones in the sample, 65% to 75% were seen once. In chemo-refractory metastatic non-small-cell lung cancer, patients got ipilimumab CTLA-4 blockade together with focal radiation. Study results and caveats: Among blood TCR repertoires after radiotherapy plus ipilimumab, tumor-derived clones expanded.

This TCR was sampled from a human donor with non-small cell lung cancer who had a partial response to radiotherapy plus ipilimumab. Some clones in this sample may be carry-over from other donors' samples. Here the sequenced sample was peripheral blood, taken from a patient treated with radiotherapy plus ipilimumab.

The CDR3 spells CASSLDLLGANYGYTF. CDR3 DNA sequence: TGTGCCAGCAGCTTAGATCTGCTGGGGGCAAACTATGGCTACACCTTC. This sequence joins TRBV11-2 and TRBJ1-2, with D maybe TRBD1 (6 bases). V gave up 0 bases and J gave up 2 bases, with 13 bases separating them. Germline values: CDR1 SGHAT, CDR2 FQNNGV. This CDR3 contains 16 residues.